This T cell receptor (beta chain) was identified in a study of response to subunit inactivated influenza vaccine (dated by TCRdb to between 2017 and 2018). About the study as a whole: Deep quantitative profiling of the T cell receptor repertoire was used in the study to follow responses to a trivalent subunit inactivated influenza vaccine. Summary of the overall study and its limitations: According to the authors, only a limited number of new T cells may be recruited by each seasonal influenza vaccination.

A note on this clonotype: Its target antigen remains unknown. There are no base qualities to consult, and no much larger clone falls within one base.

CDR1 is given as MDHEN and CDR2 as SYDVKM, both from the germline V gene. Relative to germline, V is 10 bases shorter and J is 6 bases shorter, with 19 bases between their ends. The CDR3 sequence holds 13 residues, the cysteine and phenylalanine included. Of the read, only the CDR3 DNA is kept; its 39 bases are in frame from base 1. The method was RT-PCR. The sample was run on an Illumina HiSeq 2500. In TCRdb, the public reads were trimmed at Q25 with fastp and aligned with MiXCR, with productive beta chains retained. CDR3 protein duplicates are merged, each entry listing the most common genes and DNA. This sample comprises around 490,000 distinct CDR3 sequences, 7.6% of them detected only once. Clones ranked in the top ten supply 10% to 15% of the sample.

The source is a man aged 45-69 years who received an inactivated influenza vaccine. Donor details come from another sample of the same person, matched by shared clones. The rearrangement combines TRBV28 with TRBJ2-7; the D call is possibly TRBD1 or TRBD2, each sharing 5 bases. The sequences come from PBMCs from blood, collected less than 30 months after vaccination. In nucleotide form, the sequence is TGTGCCACCCATCGGGGCAGGGCGCGCGAGCAGTACTTC. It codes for CATHRGRAREQYF.